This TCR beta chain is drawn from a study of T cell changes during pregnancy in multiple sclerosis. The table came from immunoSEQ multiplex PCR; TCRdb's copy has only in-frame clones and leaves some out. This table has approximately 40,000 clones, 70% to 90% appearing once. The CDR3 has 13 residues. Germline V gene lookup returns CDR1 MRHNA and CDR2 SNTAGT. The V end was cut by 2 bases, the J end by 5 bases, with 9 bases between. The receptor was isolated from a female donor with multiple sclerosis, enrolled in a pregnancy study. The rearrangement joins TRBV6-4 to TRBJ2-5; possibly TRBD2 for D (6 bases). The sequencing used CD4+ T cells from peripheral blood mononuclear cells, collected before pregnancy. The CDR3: CASSDPGRETQYF. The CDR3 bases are TGTGCCAGCAGTGACCCAGGGAGGGAGACCCAGTACTTC.